The rows below give T cell receptor beta chains drawn from one sample of a study of cytomegalovirus exposure and HLA in healthy donors. Data came from immunoSEQ multiplex PCR; TCRdb stores just in-frame clones and leaves some out. The profile shows 160,000 or so clones, more than 65% of them singletons. The material sequenced was PBMCs. The receptors come from a man between 18 and 35 years old in good health and CMV-seropositive. CDR3s include the opening cysteine and the closing phenylalanine or tryptophan. The order of the fields is V gene, clone size, J gene, D gene, CDR3 protein, CDR3 DNA. A D gene is named only where the DNA matches it firmly. The listing skips clone size in some rows; elsewhere it reads once, few, many or a size class.

TRBV4-2,many,TRBJ1-1,.,CASSQEDSRNTEAFF,TGTGCCAGCAGCCAAGAGGACAGCAGGAACACTGAAGCTTTCTTT
TRBV7-8,.,TRBJ1-5,.,CASTAGGVGQPQHF,TGTGCCAGCACCGCGGGGGGGGTCGGGCAGCCCCAGCATTTT
TRBV6-1,.,TRBJ1-5,TRBD1,CASSQGQGARWNQPQHF,TGTGCCAGCAGTCAAGGACAGGGGGCGCGTTGGAATCAGCCCCAGCATTTT
TRBV4-1,.,TRBJ2-5,TRBD1,CASSPRHRGWQETQYF,TGCGCCAGCAGCCCGCGCCACAGGGGTTGGCAAGAGACCCAGTACTTC
TRBV7-2,once,TRBJ1-2,TRBD1,CASSLVQGQGFGYTF,TGTGCCAGCAGCTTAGTACAGGGACAGGGTTTTGGCTACACCTTC
TRBV6-5,.,TRBJ2-7,TRBD1,CASSYIAGQGAEQYF,TGTGCCAGCAGTTACATCGCGGGACAGGGGGCCGAGCAGTACTTC
TRBV7-3,.,TRBJ2-3,.,CASSLRGGGHGDTQYF,TGTGCCAGCAGCTTAAGAGGGGGGGGGCACGGAGATACGCAGTATTTT
TRBV4-2,.,TRBJ1-1,.,CASSQDRRTEAFF,TGTGCCAGCAGCCAAGATCGGAGAACTGAAGCTTTCTTT
TRBV9,once,TRBJ2-7,.,CASSASSYEQYF,TGTGCCAGCAGCGCGAGCTCCTACGAGCAGTACTTC
TRBV4-1,.,TRBJ2-5,.,CASSQGTTSGALRETQYF,TGCGCCAGCAGCCAAGGGACGACTAGTGGGGCTCTCCGAGAGACCCAGTACTTC
TRBV5-4,.,TRBJ2-2,TRBD2,CASSLVAGGPRELFF,TGTGCCAGCAGCTTGGTAGCGGGAGGGCCCCGGGAGCTGTTTTTT
TRBV27,once,TRBJ1-2,TRBD1,CASSLQQGNGYTF,TGTGCCAGCAGTTTGCAACAGGGGAATGGCTACACCTTC
TRBV13,once,TRBJ2-7,TRBD1,CASSPGQGTYEQYF,TGTGCCAGCAGCCCGGGACAGGGAACCTACGAGCAGTACTTC
TRBV6-6,.,TRBJ2-7,.,CASSSRDAYEQYF,TGTGCCAGCAGTTCGCGGGACGCCTACGAGCAGTACTTC
TRBV30,.,TRBJ2-1,TRBD2,CAWSEGSGRALEQFF,TGTGCCTGGAGTGAGGGTAGCGGGAGGGCCCTTGAGCAGTTCTTC
TRBV28,.,TRBJ1-5,.,CASRLEGGVGNQPQHF,TGTGCCAGCCGCTTAGAGGGGGGGGTCGGCAATCAGCCCCAGCATTTT
TRBV11-2,.,TRBJ2-7,.,CASSLDRSGQYF,TGTGCCAGCAGCTTAGATCGGTCGGGACAGTACTTC
TRBV2,.,TRBJ2-7,.,CASSEWQANYEQYF,TGTGCCAGCAGTGAGTGGCAGGCTAACTACGAGCAGTACTTC
TRBV18,.,TRBJ1-3,.,CASSPAAGPGNTIYF,TGTGCCAGCTCACCCGCGGCAGGGCCTGGAAACACCATATATTTT
TRBV27,.,TRBJ1-5,.,CASSLEGGNQPQHF,TGTGCCAGCAGTTTAGAGGGTGGCAATCAGCCCCAGCATTTT
TRBV28,.,TRBJ1-4,TRBD1,CASSSRGQGGEKLFF,TGTGCCAGCAGTTCCCGGGGACAGGGAGGAGAAAAACTGTTTTTT
TRBV2,.,TRBJ2-2,.,CASSEARGGAFGELFF,TGTGCCAGCAGTGAAGCGCGTGGGGGGGCCTTCGGGGAGCTGTTTTTT
TRBV10-3,.,TRBJ2-7,.,CAISDTLPGGEQYF,TGTGCCATCAGTGACACCCTGCCCGGGGGCGAGCAGTACTTC
TRBV4-3,.,TRBJ2-2,TRBD1,CASSQRTGATGELFF,TGCGCCAGCAGCCAAAGGACAGGCGCCACCGGGGAGCTGTTTTTT
TRBV27,.,TRBJ2-3,TRBD2,CASGLAGEDTQYF,TGTGCCAGCGGACTAGCGGGAGAAGATACGCAGTATTTT
TRBV6-1,.,TRBJ1-2,.,CASSGRQQPNYGYTF,TGTGCCAGCAGTGGCAGGCAGCAACCTAACTATGGCTACACCTTC
TRBV30,.,TRBJ2-1,.,CAWNSAGNLVSYNEQFF,TGTGCCTGGAATTCGGCGGGTAACTTGGTTTCCTACAATGAGCAGTTCTTC
TRBV4-2,.,TRBJ2-7,TRBD1,CASSQPTIQGGDNEQYF,TGTGCCAGCAGCCAGCCAACGATACAGGGGGGCGACAACGAGCAGTACTTC
TRBV4-1,.,TRBJ2-7,.,CASSQSRTTTYEQYF,TGCGCCAGCAGCCAGTCCCGGACTACTACCTACGAGCAGTACTTC